The rows below give T cell receptor beta chains drawn from one sample of a study of blood T cell repertoires in COVID-19. The assay was immunoSEQ multiplex PCR, and TCRdb's table has in-frame clones only and misses some. The sample lists under 350,000 clones; 90% were seen once. Sequencing input: PBMCs or T cells enriched from blood (not recorded which). The receptors shown here come from a man aged 60 to 75 who had recovered from COVID-19. Both conserved end residues are part of each CDR3. The D gene is left open where the match is weak. Size tells how often a clone was seen (once, few, many) or the class of an expanded clone, and some rows leave it out.

>TRBD2|TRBV19|TRBJ2-1|.
CASSTTGTSGRSTPHSYNGQFF
TGTGCCAGTAGCACCACCGGGACTAGCGGGAGGTCGACCCCCCACTCCTACAATGGGCAGTTCTTC
>TRBD1|TRBV28|TRBJ1-2|.
CASNVGTDGYTF
TGTGCCAGCAACGTGGGGACAGACGGCTACACCTTC
>TRBD1|TRBV18|TRBJ2-7|.
CASSPRDRGDYEQYF
TGTGCCAGCTCACCACGGGACAGGGGGGACTACGAGCAGTACTTC
>.|TRBV11-1|TRBJ1-1|.
CASSFSPQDEAFF
TGTGCCAGCAGCTTTAGCCCACAGGATGAAGCTTTCTTT
>.|TRBV3-1/TRBV3-2|TRBJ2-7|.
CASSLRGPYEQYF
TGTGCCAGCAGCTTGCGGGGGCCCTACGAGCAGTACTTC
>.|TRBV20-1|TRBJ1-1|.
CSANRGEAFF
TGCAGTGCCAATAGGGGTGAAGCTTTCTTT
>TRBD1|TRBV5-1|TRBJ1-3|.
CASSSGTDSGNTIYF
TGCGCCAGCAGCTCCGGGACAGACTCTGGAAACACCATATATTTT
>.|TRBV7-9|TRBJ1-1|.
CASSLSGGTEAFF
TGTGCCAGCAGCTTATCGGGGGGCACTGAAGCTTTCTTT
>TRBD2|TRBV5-4|TRBJ2-5|.
CASSLGGRAGLTKTQYF
TGTGCCAGCAGCTTGGGCGGGAGGGCCGGTTTAACGAAGACCCAGTACTTC
>TRBD1|TRBV10-3|TRBJ1-2|.
CATTGQGDGYTF
TGTGCCACTACGGGACAGGGGGATGGCTACACCTTC
>TRBD1|TRBV9|TRBJ2-7|.
CASSVTGTAYEQYF
TGTGCCAGCAGCGTCACCGGGACAGCCTACGAGCAGTACTTC
>.|TRBV11-2|TRBJ2-7|.
CASSLQVNIYEQYF
TGTGCCAGCAGCTTACAGGTCAATATCTACGAGCAGTACTTC
>TRBD2|TRBV5-4|TRBJ2-1|.
CASSSMTSGEGNEQFF
TGTGCCAGCAGCTCGATGACTAGCGGGGAAGGCAATGAGCAGTTCTTC
>TRBD1|TRBV18|TRBJ1-5|.
CASSPGQEGQPQHF
TGTGCCAGCTCACCGGGACAGGAAGGTCAGCCCCAGCATTTT
>.|TRBV7-9|TRBJ1-6|.
CASSLEQLNSPLHF
TGTGCCAGCAGCTTAGAACAGTTAAATTCACCCCTCCACTTT
>.|TRBV6-5|TRBJ1-2|.
CASSYSRSWGVRGYTF
TGTGCCAGCAGTTACTCTCGGTCCTGGGGCGTCCGTGGCTACACCTTC
>TRBD2|TRBV27|TRBJ2-1|few
CASSPGTSGRYNEQFF
TGTGCCAGCAGTCCGGGGACTAGCGGGAGATACAATGAGCAGTTCTTC
>TRBD2|TRBV4-2|TRBJ2-7|.
CASSQEGKLAYVSEQYF
TGTGCCAGCAGCCAAGAGGGGAAACTAGCGTACGTTAGCGAGCAGTACTTC
>TRBD1|TRBV7-8|TRBJ1-2|.
CASSQGGGITGGGYTF
TGTGCCAGCAGCCAGGGCGGAGGAATTACAGGGGGCGGCTACACCTTC
>TRBD2|TRBV19|TRBJ2-7|once
CASSVVGGVGHYEQYF
TGTGCCAGTAGTGTCGTTGGGGGGGTTGGGCACTACGAGCAGTACTTC
>.|TRBV29-1|TRBJ1-1|.
CSVELLRGNTEAFF
TGCAGCGTTGAATTACTACGGGGGAACACTGAAGCTTTCTTT
>.|TRBV6-6|TRBJ2-1|.
CASSPPRSSYNEQFF
TGTGCCAGCAGTCCTCCTAGGAGCTCCTACAATGAGCAGTTCTTC
>.|TRBV14|TRBJ1-1|.
CASSQVGGDVAFF
TGTGCCAGCAGCCAAGTAGGGGGAGACGTAGCTTTCTTT
>TRBD1|TRBV27|TRBJ2-2|.
CASRGQIKGTGELFF
TGTGCCAGCAGGGGACAGATCAAAGGCACCGGGGAGCTGTTTTTT